These 29 T cell receptor beta chains were sequenced from one sample in a study of OX40 agonist ivuxolimab in advanced cancers. The assay was immunoSEQ multiplex PCR, and TCRdb's table has in-frame clones only and misses some. The sample lists about 79,000 clones, approximately 91% occurring once. Here the sequenced sample was CD4+ or CD8+ T cells sorted from blood, taken in a trial of the OX40 agonist ivuxolimab. These receptors all stem from an adult with an advanced solid tumor such as melanoma, head and neck, liver or kidney cancer.

The count of this clone is one. The chain uses TRBV4-2 and TRBJ2-5; 10 bases match TRBD2. This CDR3 spans 16 amino acids. Germline values: CDR1 LGHNA, CDR2 YNFKEQ. V lost 0 bases to trimming and J lost 1 base; unmatched junction nucleotides: 2. CDR3 residues: CASSQEPSGSQETQYF. DNA for the CDR3: TGTGCCAGCAGCCAAGAGCCTAGCGGGAGCCAAGAGACCCAGTACTTC.

The V call is TRBV2, the J call TRBJ2-5; unclear D gene. CDR3 size: 15 residues. Trimming pared 0 bases from V and 3 bases from J, leaving 11 bases between. Per the germline V gene, CDR1 is SNHLY and CDR2 is FYNNEI. The CDR3 nucleotides read TGTGCCAGCAGTGAAGCCGGAGTGTCAGAAGAGACCCAGTACTTC. Protein sequence: CASSEAGVSEETQYF.

The V call is TRBV19, the J call TRBJ1-2; no clear D gene. The CDR3 is 13 residues long. CDR1 is LNHDA and CDR2 is SQIVND in the germline V gene (reference sequence). Trimming pared 7 bases from V and 6 bases from J, leaving 15 bases between. The DNA of the CDR3 is TGTGCCAGTACCCGTCAGGAGGTGGATGGCTACACCTTC. Its protein is CASTRQEVDGYTF.

The chain uses TRBV28 and TRBJ2-7; tentative D call: TRBD1 (7 bases). From germline, CDR1 is MDHEN and CDR2 SYDVKM. CDR3 length equals 16 residues. The V end lost 11 bases, the J end lost 3 bases, and 26 bases lay between the germline ends. The CDR3 reads CACRVNSAGQFYEQYF. Here the CDR3 DNA reads TGTGCCTGCCGGGTCAACAGTGCGGGACAGTTCTACGAGCAGTACTTC.

This clone was seen just once. The V call is TRBV10-3, the J call TRBJ2-1, with a tentative D call TRBD2 (6 bases). Germline V gives CDR1 ENHRY, CDR2 SYGVKD. V was clipped by 7 bases and J by 5 bases, with 15 bases between them. The CDR3 covers 14 residues. Here the CDR3 reads CAITREMGDNEQFF. Here the CDR3 DNA reads TGTGCCATCACTCGGGAGATGGGAGACAATGAGCAGTTCTTC.

The V call is TRBV5-6, the J call TRBJ2-7; TRBD2 matches 8 bases. Germline CDR1 reads SGHDT; CDR2 reads YYEEEE. This CDR3 comprises 19 residues. J gave up 2 bases and V 2 bases, and 18 bases lay outside the gene matches. In DNA form, the CDR3 reads TGTGCCAGCAGCTTAAGGTCGGCAGGGATCAGCGGGAGAGCCTACGAGCAGTACTTC. Encoded protein: CASSLRSAGISGRAYEQYF. The full variable domain, its missing parts supplied by reference TRBV5-6 and TRBJ2-7, is DAGVTQSPTHLIKTRGQQVTLRCSPKSGHDTVSWYQQALGQGPQFIFQYYEEEERQRGNFPDRFSGHQFPNYSSELNVNALLLGDSALYLCASSLRSAGISGRAYEQYFGPGTRLTVT.

To note about this clone: This sample includes further DNA sequences coding for the same CDR3. The rearrangement joins TRBV29-1 to TRBJ1-4; D possibly corresponds to TRBD1 (5 bases). The germline CDR1 and CDR2 sequences are SQVTM and ANQGSEA. This CDR3 spans 11 amino acids. Trimming removed 7 bases at V and 5 bases at J, with 8 bases between. The CDR3 spells CSGGINEKLFF. The CDR3 region has the DNA TGCAGCGGGGGGATAAATGAAAAACTGTTTTTT. Supplemented by reference TRBV29-1 and TRBJ1-4, the full variable domain reads SAVISQKPSRDICQRGTSLTIQCQVDSQVTMMFWYRQQPGQSLTLIATANQGSEATYESGFVIDKFPISRPNLTFSTLTVSNMSPEDSSIYLCSGGINEKLFFGSGTQLSVL.

This clone has just a few counts. The chain employs TRBV27 and TRBJ2-3; D is ambiguous. In germline, CDR1 is MNHEY, CDR2 SMNVEV (reference sequence). The CDR3 is 14 amino acids. Trimming removed 2 bases at V and 2 bases at J, with 8 bases between. CDR3 in amino acids: CASSLGQYTDTQYF. The CDR3 DNA reads TGTGCCAGCAGTTTAGGCCAGTACACAGATACGCAGTATTTT.

The chain recombines TRBV2 with TRBJ2-3, with 7 bases lining up with TRBD2. CDR1 and CDR2 (germline): SNHLY, FYNNEI. The J segment lost 2 bases and the V segment lost 9 bases, leaving 5 bases of the junction unmatched. The CDR3 sequence is 13 residues long. In nucleotides, the CDR3 is TGTGCCAGTGCTAGCGGATTCACAGATACGCAGTATTTT. Protein sequence: CASASGFTDTQYF.

This chain uses TRBV9 with TRBJ2-2; D gene ambiguous. The CDR3 totals 13 residues. Between the trimmed V and J ends, which lost 4 bases and 6 bases, there was a span of 10 bases. Germline V lookup: CDR1 SGDLS, CDR2 YYNGEE. The CDR3, as DNA: TGTGCCAGCAGCCCCAAGGTAGCCGGGGAGCTGTTTTTT. It encodes CASSPKVAGELFF.

This clone came up once. The rearrangement joins TRBV10-2 to TRBJ2-5, with D perhaps TRBD2 (6 bases). The CDR3 is 14 residues long. Trimming took off 2 bases at V and 7 bases at J, with 14 bases between the two ends. Per the germline V gene, CDR1 is WSHSY and CDR2 is SAAADI. Here the CDR3 reads CASSEVGGYGTQYF. CDR3 DNA sequence: TGCGCCAGCAGTGAGGTCGGGGGTTATGGGACCCAGTACTTC.

The chain uses TRBV15 and TRBJ2-3; TRBD2 might be the D (5 bases). V lost 1 base and J lost 4, with 12 bases in between. This CDR3 is 15 amino acids long. Germline V CDR1 and CDR2: LNHNV, YYDKDF (reference sequence). This CDR3 is CATSRGGFAPDTQYF. The CDR3 DNA is TGTGCCACCAGCAGAGGCGGGTTCGCCCCAGATACGCAGTATTTT.

V and J are TRBV28 and TRBJ1-3; possible D gene TRBD1, 5 bases. CDR1 is MDHEN and CDR2 is SYDVKM in the germline V gene. CDR3 size: 14 residues. Deletions cut 3 bases from V and 0 bases from J, with 6 bases between. CDR3 loop: CASSFQGSGNTIYF. Here the CDR3 DNA reads TGTGCCAGCAGTTTTCAGGGCTCTGGAAACACCATATATTTT.

The chain couples TRBV21-1 to TRBJ1-1. TRBV21-1 is an annotated pseudogene. The CDR3 spans 17 residues. The CDR3 protein is CASSKKGYGGGWTEAFF. Written as DNA, the CDR3 is TGTGCCAGCAGCAAAAAAGGCTACGGGGGCGGGTGGACTGAAGCTTTCTTT.

The chain recombines TRBV1 with TRBJ2-1; the tabulated D call, TRBD2, remains unverified against the DNA. TRBV1 is termed a pseudogene. The CDR3 sequence is 19 residues long. CDR3 bases: TGCACCAGCAGCCAACTAGGGACTAGCGGGGCGAGCTCCTACAATGAGCAGTTCTTC. Protein: CTSSQLGTSGASSYNEQFF.

The genes are TRBV5-4 and TRBJ2-4; D might be TRBD1 or TRBD2, each matching 5 bases. CDR1 and CDR2 (germline): SGHNT, YYREEE (reference sequence). V was shortened by 4 bases and J by 9 bases, with 14 bases between the two germline ends. The CDR3 runs 13 residues. CDR3 in DNA: TGTGCCAGCAGCCTTGAGGGGAATACCATTCAGTACTTC. It translates to CASSLEGNTIQYF.

This clone was detected once. The chain uses TRBV30 and TRBJ2-1; D not resolved. With 3 bases removed from V and 10 bases from J, the gap between germline ends came to 7 bases. The CDR3 consists of 10 residues. The germline CDR1 and CDR2 sequences are GTSNPN and SVGIG (reference sequence). The CDR3 DNA reads as TGTGCCTGGAGCCTAGGGGAGCAGTTCTTC. Protein sequence: CAWSLGEQFF. Together with reference TRBV30 and TRBJ2-1, the CDR3 gives the full variable domain: SQTIHQWPATLVQPVGSPLSLECTVEGTSNPNLYWYRQAAGRGLQLLFYSVGIGQISSEVPQNLSASRPQDRQFILSSKKLLLSDSGFYLCAWSLGEQFFGPGTRLTVL.

Comments on this clone: The same CDR3 can be traced to other DNA sequences in this sample. V is TRBV2 and J is TRBJ2-7; no clear D. This CDR3 has 11 residues. V was shortened by 4 bases and J by 4 bases, with 5 bases between the two germline ends. Looked up from germline, CDR1 is SNHLY and CDR2 is FYNNEI. The CDR3 loop is CASSGLYEQYF. The CDR3 DNA reads as TGTGCCAGCAGTGGGCTGTACGAGCAGTACTTC.

The CDR3: CASSPPDGGNTIYF. For the CDR3, the DNA is TGTGCCAGCAGTCCCCCCGACGGGGGAAACACCATATATTTT. This sequence joins TRBV25-1 and TRBJ1-3; unclear D gene. This CDR3 spans 14 amino acids. V was pared by 5 bases and J by 4 bases, with 12 bases between. Germline CDR1 MGHDK, CDR2 SYGVNS.

The gene calls are TRBV10-3 and TRBJ2-3; tentative D call: TRBD2 (5 bases). V was trimmed by 7 bases and J by 0 bases, leaving 17 bases between them. CDR1 and CDR2 from the germline V gene are ENHRY and SYGVKD. This CDR3 has 16 amino acids. CDR3 nucleotides: TGTGCCATCATGGGCGGGCAGAACCCTAGCACAGATACGCAGTATTTT. Protein: CAIMGGQNPSTDTQYF.

This clone was counted between two and nine times. This chain links TRBV6-6 with TRBJ1-5, with 7 bases fitting TRBD1. Germline lookup yields CDR1 MNHNY and CDR2 SVGAGI (reference sequence). With V trimmed by 0 bases and J by 2 bases, 4 bases remained unmatched. The CDR3 sequence is 16 residues long. Written as DNA, the CDR3 is TGTGCCAGCAGTTACTCCAGGGGGAATGGCAATCAGCCCCAGCATTTT. Translation gives CASSYSRGNGNQPQHF.

V and J are TRBV5-1 and TRBJ1-5, with TRBD1 matching 8 bases. From germline, CDR1 is SGHRS and CDR2 YFSETQ. The V segment lost 1 base and the J segment 6 bases; nucleotides outside the gene matches: 3. CDR3 length: 14 residues. CDR3 bases: TGCGCCAGCAGCTTGTCAGGGGGCACTCAGCCCCAGCATTTT. The encoded protein is CASSLSGGTQPQHF.

The chain combines TRBV6-5 with TRBJ2-1, with TRBD1 matching 9 bases. The ends lost 8 bases at V and 10 bases at J; junction bases unmatched: 9. The CDR3 length is 13 residues. Per the germline V gene, CDR1 is MNHEY and CDR2 is SVGAGI. The CDR3 is CASRDRVKGEQFF. CDR3 sequence (DNA): TGTGCCAGCCGGGACAGGGTTAAAGGGGAGCAGTTCTTC.

This chain joins TRBV20-1 and TRBJ2-5; D gene uncertain. CDR1 and CDR2 (germline): DFQATT, SNEGSKA (reference sequence). The CDR3 is 11 residues long. The V gene lost 7 bases and the J gene lost 5 bases, with 11 bases spanning the gap. In DNA form, the CDR3 reads TGCAGTGAGCAGAGCGTTGAGACCCAGTACTTC. Amino acid sequence: CSEQSVETQYF.

The rearrangement uses TRBV25-1 and TRBJ2-5; either TRBD1 or TRBD2 may fit D (5 bases each). The CDR3 has 15 residues. From germline, CDR1 is MGHDK and CDR2 SYGVNS. Trimming shortened V by 4 bases and J by 5 bases, and 17 bases separated the two germline ends. DNA for the CDR3: TGTGCCAGCAGTGGTCTGTCAGGTTGGGGGGAGACCCAGTACTTC. It is translated as CASSGLSGWGETQYF.

CDR3 DNA sequence: TGTGCCAGCAGCCTACTCGGGGGGGGTCCCGATGAGCAGTTCTTC. It is translated as CASSLLGGGPDEQFF. The chain carries TRBV11-2 and TRBJ2-1, with 8 bases matching TRBD2. The J segment lost 8 bases and the V segment lost 5 bases, leaving 11 bases of the junction unmatched. CDR3 length: 15 amino acids. Germline V gene lookup returns CDR1 SGHAT and CDR2 FQNNGV.

The chain is built from TRBV6-5 and TRBJ2-7; either TRBD1 or TRBD2 may fit D (5 bases each). Germline CDR1 reads MNHEY; CDR2 reads SVGAGI. The germline V and J ends were trimmed by 6 bases and 3 bases, with 15 bases remaining between them. The CDR3 consists of 14 residues. This CDR3 is CASSEGPSYYEQYF. CDR3 sequence (DNA): TGTGCCAGCAGCGAGGGGCCCTCCTACTACGAGCAGTACTTC.

The rearrangement joins TRBV28 to TRBJ1-4, with 8 positions matching TRBD1. The CDR3 spans 16 residues. J gave up 5 bases and V 2 bases, and 7 bases lay outside the gene matches. CDR1 is MDHEN and CDR2 is SYDVKM in the germline V gene. The DNA for the CDR3 is TGTGCCAGCAGTTTAGAACCGGGACAGGTGAATGAAAAACTGTTTTTT. The encoded protein is CASSLEPGQVNEKLFF.

The chain employs TRBV5-1 and TRBJ2-7; 14 bases agree with TRBD2. J was trimmed by 2 bases and V by 7 bases; bases with no gene match: 5. The germline V gene encodes CDR1 SGHRS and CDR2 YFSETQ. This CDR3 region has 15 residues. The CDR3 coding sequence is TGCGCCAGCGGACTAGCGGGAGGCCCCACCTACGAGCAGTACTTC. This gives the protein CASGLAGGPTYEQYF.